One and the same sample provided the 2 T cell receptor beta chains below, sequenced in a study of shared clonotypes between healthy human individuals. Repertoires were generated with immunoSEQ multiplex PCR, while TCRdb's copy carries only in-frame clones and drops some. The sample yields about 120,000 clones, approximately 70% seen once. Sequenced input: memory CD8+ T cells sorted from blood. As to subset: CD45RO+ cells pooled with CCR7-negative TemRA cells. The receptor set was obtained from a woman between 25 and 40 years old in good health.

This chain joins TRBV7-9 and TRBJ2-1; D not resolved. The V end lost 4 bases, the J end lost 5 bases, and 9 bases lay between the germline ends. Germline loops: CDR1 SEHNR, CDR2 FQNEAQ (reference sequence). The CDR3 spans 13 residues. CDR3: CASSSSYNNEQFF. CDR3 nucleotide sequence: TGTGCCAGCAGCTCGAGTTATAACAATGAGCAGTTCTTC.

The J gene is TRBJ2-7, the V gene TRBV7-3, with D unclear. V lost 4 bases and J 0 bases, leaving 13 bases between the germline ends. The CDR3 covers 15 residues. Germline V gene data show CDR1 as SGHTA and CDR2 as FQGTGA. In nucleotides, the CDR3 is TGTGCCAGCAGCTCCCCGAACTTAGTCTCCTACGAGCAGTACTTC. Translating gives CASSSPNLVSYEQYF.